This paragraph reports one TCR beta chain. Its antigen is not known. The CDR3 covers 15 residues. CDR1 and CDR2 (germline): SGHNT, YENEEA. V gave up 4 bases and J gave up 4 bases; unmatched junction bases: 7. The entry originates in a study of graft-versus-host responses after intestinal transplantation. Regarding the study as a whole: Declining HvG levels early post-transplant were linked to peak circulating GvH clone levels. In patients with graft-donor T cell macrochimerism, allograft graft-versus-host to host-versus-graft clonal ratios were high. The recipient marrow held GvH clones, and some of them showed up first in ileum or blood.

Profiled with immunoSEQ multiplex PCR; TCRdb holds only in-frame clones, not every one. The sample contains 50,000 to 55,000 clones, around 89% of which appear only once. The chain has TRBV11-3 and TRBJ2-3, with 8 bases that match TRBD2. The sequence was collected from a human donor who was the organ donor for an intestinal transplant. Sequencing used unstimulated CD4+ T cells sorted from spleen or lymph node cells, obtained before transplant. In DNA form, the CDR3 reads TGTGCCAGCAGCTCCCAAGGGCGGGAGGCAGATACGCAGTATTTT. The encoded protein is CASSSQGREADTQYF.